The text below deals with one T cell receptor beta chain. Germline-derived CDR1 and CDR2 are MNHNS and SASEGT. The CDR3 is made up of 15 amino acids. V was shortened by 4 bases and J by 0 bases, with 12 bases between the two germline ends. In the naive CD8 group, cells lacked CD45RO and were positively selected for CCR7, so terminally differentiated effector memory CD45RA+ cells were left out. This sample is part of a study of shared clonotypes between healthy human individuals. Sequenced by immunoSEQ multiplex PCR; TCRdb stores in-frame clones only, minus some. The table shows nearly 2 million clones, with about 95% occurring only once.

The rearrangement uses TRBV6-1 and TRBJ1-1; D is unresolved. This receptor was identified in a man between 18 and 29 years old in good health. The material sequenced was naive CD8+ T cells sorted from blood. DNA of the CDR3: TGTGCCAGCAGTGTGGGCCGATCACTGAACACTGAAGCTTTCTTT. Translation gives CASSVGRSLNTEAFF.